A single sample is the source of the 19 T cell receptor beta chains below, sequenced in a study of T cells in Graves' hyperthyroidism and ophthalmopathy. Authors of the study amplified TCR beta CDR3 regions from RNA transcripts. First-round RT-PCR targeting the TCR CDR3 was performed with the HTBI primer set. Each CDR3 protein gets one entry after TCRdb re-called the multiplex PCR reads with MiXCR. The sample carries about 410,000 distinct CDR3 sequences, over 12% recorded once. Specimen: blood. These receptor sequences come from a man younger than 30 with Graves' ophthalmopathy.

This clonotype was observed many times. CDR3 DNA: TGTGCCTGGAGTGTAGGCGGGGGAGCCACCTACGAGCAGTACTTC. Its translation is CAWSVGGGATYEQYF. The chain carries TRBV30 and TRBJ2-7, with 7 bases identical to TRBD2. CDR3 length: 15 residues. The junction had 7 bases not matched to a gene; V was cut back by 0 bases and J by 2 bases. CDR1 and CDR2 (germline): GTSNPN, SVGIG (reference sequence).

The sample holds many counts of this clonotype. This chain joins TRBV12-3 or TRBV12-4 and TRBJ1-5; 8 positions agree with TRBD1. V shed 5 bases and J 9 bases; nucleotides not matched to a gene: 9. The CDR3 spans 14 residues. CDR3 DNA sequence: TGTGCCAGCAGTCCAGCGGACAGGGCGGGGCCCCAGCATTTT. Protein sequence: CASSPADRAGPQHF.

This clonotype came up many times. The rearrangement uses TRBV7-8 and TRBJ2-1; 12 bases match TRBD2. The germline gives CDR1 SGHVS, CDR2 FQNEAQ. The CDR3 length is 16 residues. Unmatched junction bases numbered 14, after V lost 7 bases and J lost 10 bases. CDR3 sequence: CASITGGLAGGSEQFF. CDR3 DNA sequence: TGTGCCAGCATCACAGGGGGGCTAGCGGGAGGGAGCGAGCAGTTCTTC.

V usage is TRBV9 and J usage is TRBJ2-3, with 10 bases identical to TRBD2. Germline CDR1 is SGDLS and CDR2 is YYNGEE. The CDR3 runs 17 residues. With V trimmed by 1 base and J by 2 bases, 7 bases remained unmatched. The CDR3 loop reads CASSVFPSGSHTDTQYF. Here the CDR3 DNA reads TGTGCCAGCAGCGTATTTCCTAGCGGGAGCCACACAGATACGCAGTATTTT.

The chain joins TRBV5-1 to TRBJ2-5; tentative D call: TRBD1 (5 bases). The CDR3 spans 14 residues. V shed 4 bases and J shed 4 bases, with 14 bases lying between them. Germline values: CDR1 SGHRS, CDR2 YFSETQ. The CDR3 coding sequence is TGCGCCAGCAGCCGGATGCAGGGTGGAGAGACCCAGTACTTC. Translating gives CASSRMQGGETQYF.

This clonotype appeared many times. The rearrangement joins TRBV7-9 to TRBJ1-5; 8 nucleotides line up with TRBD1. J was trimmed by 6 bases and V by 4 bases; bases with no gene match: 5. Germline-derived CDR1 and CDR2 are SEHNR and FQNEAQ (reference sequence). The CDR3 is 14 amino acids. The CDR3 sequence: CASSSGQGTQPQHF. CDR3 in DNA: TGTGCCAGCAGCTCCGGACAGGGAACTCAGCCCCAGCATTTT. The full variable domain, rest sourced from reference TRBV7-9 and TRBJ1-5, is DTGVSQNPRHKITKRGQNVTFRCDPISEHNRLYWYRQTLGQGPEFLTYFQNEAQLEKSRLLSDRFSAERPKGSFSTLEIQRTEQGDSAMYLCASSSGQGTQPQHFGDGTRLSIL.

This clonotype appeared a few times. A read error may be the cause here, since a much bigger clone is one base away. This sequence joins TRBV7-9 and TRBJ2-7; a possible D gene is TRBD2 (6 bases). CDR3 size: 14 residues. The V gene's germline CDR1 is SEHNR and CDR2 FQNEAQ (reference sequence). The CDR3 coding sequence is TGTGGCAGCAGCGGAGCGGGTGGAGCCTACGAGCAGTACTTC. It codes for CGSSGAGGAYEQYF.

The chain is built from TRBV7-3 and TRBJ2-7; 10 nucleotides align to TRBD2. The CDR3 is 15 amino acids. Germline loops: CDR1 SGHTA, CDR2 FQGTGA. V gave up 4 bases and J gave up 3 bases; unmatched junction bases: 6. CDR3 amino acids: CASSSVAGGYYEQYF. The CDR3 DNA follows: TGTGCCAGCAGCTCAGTAGCGGGAGGTTACTACGAGCAGTACTTC.

This clonotype was found many times. This chain's CDR3 is CASSLYRVNYGYTF. The CDR3 DNA reads TGTGCCAGCAGTTTATATAGGGTTAACTATGGCTACACCTTC. The chain couples TRBV27 to TRBJ1-2; no clear D. Trimming removed 1 base from V and 1 base from J, with 7 bases in between. The CDR3 consists of 14 residues. Germline-derived CDR1 and CDR2 are MNHEY and SMNVEV (reference sequence).

A note on this clonotype: The germline gene is not matched at one end of the junction; a read error may be the cause. The V call is TRBV16, the J call TRBJ1-5; no definite D call. In germline, CDR1 is KGHSY, CDR2 FQNENV. This CDR3 region has 15 residues. The CDR3 bases are TGTGCCCGCAGCCCATCGACCCGTAGCAATCAGCCCCAGCATTTT. This codes for CARSPSTRSNQPQHF.

This clonotype was seen at least ten times. The V call is TRBV3-1, the J call TRBJ2-3; 13 bases align to TRBD2. J lost 6 bases, V lost 5 bases, and 8 bases had no gene match. Germline V gene lookup returns CDR1 LGHDT and CDR2 YNNKEL (reference sequence). The CDR3 is 16 amino acids. The CDR3 DNA follows: TGTGCCAGCAGCTCTCAAGGACTAGCGGGAGAGGATACGCAGTATTTT. Its translation is CASSSQGLAGEDTQYF.

This clonotype showed up many times. V usage is TRBV18 and J usage is TRBJ2-1; TRBD2 matches at 10 bases. The CDR3 is 16 residues long. Trimming removed 3 bases from V and 6 bases from J; junction bases left unmatched: 8. Looked up from germline, CDR1 is KGHSH and CDR2 is LQKENI. The CDR3 region is CASSPVGLAGVNEQFF. The CDR3 bases are TGTGCCAGCTCACCGGTGGGTCTAGCGGGAGTCAATGAGCAGTTCTTC.

This clonotype appeared a few times. The chain employs TRBV7-9 and TRBJ1-5, with 9 bases that match TRBD1. CDR1 and CDR2 (germline): SEHNR, FQNEAQ (reference sequence). V was pared by 4 bases and J by 6 bases, with 13 bases of the junction left unmatched. The CDR3 is 17 residues long. The chain's CDR3 is CASSWVAGQGKTQPQHF. The DNA for the CDR3 is TGTGCCAGCAGCTGGGTTGCTGGACAGGGGAAGACTCAGCCCCAGCATTTT.

Concerning this clonotype itself: A much bigger clone sits one base away, suggesting this may be a read error. The V call is TRBV2, the J call TRBJ2-5; D tentatively fits TRBD1 or TRBD2 (5 bases each). The J call may be faulty, since TRBJ2-1 better matches the DNA end. Germline CDR1 is SNHLY and CDR2 is FYNNEI. The CDR3 length is 13 residues. CDR3 region: CASRGGLGETQFF. The CDR3 coding sequence is TGTGCCAGCAGAGGCGGATTAGGGGAGACCCAGTTCTTC.

This clonotype came up many times. The chain recombines TRBV6-1 with TRBJ2-7, with no clear D. This CDR3 region has 10 residues. The V end lost 11 bases, the J end lost 2 bases, and 7 bases lay between the germline ends. Germline-derived CDR1 and CDR2 are MNHNS and SASEGT. Here the CDR3 reads CAAAAYEQYF. CDR3 coding DNA: TGTGCCGCCGCCGCCTACGAGCAGTACTTC.

The chain joins TRBV9 to TRBJ2-7; no definite D call. CDR1 is SGDLS, CDR2 YYNGEE, per germline. V was trimmed by 0 bases and J by 6 bases, leaving 10 bases between them. This CDR3 has 13 amino acids. The CDR3 DNA is TGTGCCAGCAGCGTAGGAGTGGTGTCCGAGCAGTACTTC. This gives the protein CASSVGVVSEQYF.

V usage is TRBV5-1 and J usage is TRBJ1-6; no definite D call. Deletions cut 1 base from V and 7 bases from J, with 9 bases between. The V gene's germline CDR1 is SGHRS and CDR2 YFSETQ. The CDR3 runs to 14 residues. The CDR3 region has the DNA TGCGCCAGCAGCTTGAGGTTCGAAAATTCACCCCTCCACTTT. Residues: CASSLRFENSPLHF.

This clonotype was detected ten times or more. The V gene is TRBV18, the J gene TRBJ2-3; a possible D gene is TRBD2 (6 bases). The germline V and J ends were trimmed by 3 bases and 1 base, with 14 bases remaining between them. Per the germline V gene, CDR1 is KGHSH and CDR2 is LQKENI. The CDR3 totals 16 residues. Here the CDR3 DNA reads TGTGCCAGCTCACCGACTCGACTAGGGGGCACAGATACGCAGTATTTT. It encodes CASSPTRLGGTDTQYF.

This clonotype came up many times. The chain is built from TRBV6-5 and TRBJ2-7; TRBD2 is a possible D gene (7 bases). Germline V CDR1 and CDR2: MNHEY, SVGAGI. CDR3 length: 15 amino acids. V dropped 0 bases and J dropped 2 bases, with 11 bases sitting between them. The CDR3 sequence: CASSYSGGLAYEQYF. The DNA of the CDR3 is TGTGCCAGCAGTTACTCGGGGGGGCTAGCCTACGAGCAGTACTTC.